This TCR beta chain appears in the sequencing data of a study of T cells in Graves' hyperthyroidism and ophthalmopathy. Germline V CDR1 and CDR2: SGHAT, FQNNGV. This CDR3 has 16 residues. The V gene lost 0 bases and the J gene lost 9 bases, with 18 bases spanning the gap. Disease duration under 2 months; hyperthyroidism patients were aged 18 to 65. Lactation, pregnancy, other autoimmune disease or uncontrolled infection led to exclusion of patients. Before ophthalmopathy appeared, progressors gave blood at initial hyperthyroidism diagnosis. Using RNA transcripts as the source, TCR beta CDR3 regions were amplified. RT-PCR in the first round (using the HTBI primer set) targeted the TCR CDR3. MiXCR was run by TCRdb on the multiplex PCR reads, yielding one entry per CDR3 protein. The sample yields fewer than 500,000 distinct CDR3 sequences, roughly 12% seen once.

J is TRBJ2-1 and V is TRBV11-2; D remains ambiguous. The sample was blood. The sequence was collected from a man aged 25 to 40 with Graves' hyperthyroidism that later progressed to Graves' ophthalmopathy. CDR3 nucleotides: TGTGCCAGCAGCTTAGATCGGAAGGGCTTCTTCGGTGAGCAGTTCTTC. This gives the protein CASSLDRKGFFGEQFF.